This is a list of T cell receptor beta chains from one sample in a study of T cell changes during pregnancy in multiple sclerosis. TCRdb keeps only in-frame clones here, not all; method: immunoSEQ multiplex PCR. The table lists tens of thousands of clones, roughly nine tenths of them singletons. Sequenced material: CD4+ T cells from peripheral blood mononuclear cells, taken after pregnancy. These TCRs come from a female donor with multiple sclerosis, enrolled in a pregnancy study. Each CDR3 is given with its conserved first and last residue. D genes are given only for firm matches. For some rows the clone size is stated as once, few or many, or as a class when expanded; others skip it.

D,J,V,size,DNA,CDR3
TRBD1,TRBJ2-7,TRBV6-6,.,TGTGCCAGCAGCCTCGGAGCCCGAGACAGGGAGATTAGCTTC,CASSLGARDREISF
TRBD2,TRBJ2-2,TRBV27,.,TGTGCCAGCAGTGCCGTATGGGCGGGAGCGAGGATCGGGGAGCTGTTTTTT,CASSAVWAGARIGELFF
TRBD1,TRBJ2-2,TRBV5-1,.,TGCGCCAGCAGCTTTGGGGACAGAGACACCGGGGAGCTGTTTTTT,CASSFGDRDTGELFF
.,TRBJ1-2,TRBV11-2,.,TGTGCCAGCAGCGGCGGGAGGGGCTATGGCTACACCTTC,CASSGGRGYGYTF
.,TRBJ2-7,TRBV19,.,TGTGCCAGTAGCAAAACAGGGAGCTTACGCGAGCAGTACTTC,CASSKTGSLREQYF
.,TRBJ2-7,TRBV6-5,.,TGTGCCAGCAGTTCGGGTAGGTCCTACGAGCAGTACTTC,CASSSGRSYEQYF
.,TRBJ2-5,TRBV18,.,TGTGCCAGCTCACCTCAGGAGGGAAGGACCCAGTACTTC,CASSPQEGRTQYF
TRBD1,TRBJ1-6,TRBV4-1,.,TGCGCCAGCAGCCAAGGGGACAGGGAAAATTCACCCCTCCACTTT,CASSQGDRENSPLHF
.,TRBJ1-6,TRBV5-4,.,TGTGCCAGCAGACTGGGGGGTACTGATTCACCCCTCCACTTT,CASRLGGTDSPLHF
.,TRBJ1-2,TRBV30,.,TGTGCCTGGAGTTCCCTCCCGGGGGGGGACACCTTC,CAWSSLPGGDTF
.,TRBJ2-3,TRBV11-3,.,TGTGCCAGCAGCTTAGGGTACGGAGATACGCAGTATTTT,CASSLGYGDTQYF
TRBD1,TRBJ2-1,TRBV7-9,.,TGTGCCAGCAGCTTATGGACAGGGCCTGGCTCCTACAATGAGCAGTTCTTC,CASSLWTGPGSYNEQFF
TRBD2,TRBJ2-1,TRBV10-3,once,TGTGCCATCAGTGAGTCGATGGCGGGAGGGCACAATGAGCAGTTCTTC,CAISESMAGGHNEQFF
TRBD1,TRBJ1-2,TRBV4-2,.,TGTGCCAGCAGCACACAGGGGGGAGATGGCTACACCTTC,CASSTQGGDGYTF
.,TRBJ1-4,TRBV6-1,.,TGTGCCAGCAGTGATCACGGGAGTAATGAAAAACTGTTTTTT,CASSDHGSNEKLFF
.,TRBJ2-1,TRBV10-1,.,TGCGCCAGCCCTGGGGGACTGAACTCCTACAATGAGCAGTTCTTC,CASPGGLNSYNEQFF
TRBD1,TRBJ1-1,TRBV19,.,TGTGCCAGTAGTCCCGTCCCGGGACAGGGTATGAACACTGAAGCTTTCTTT,CASSPVPGQGMNTEAFF
.,TRBJ2-2,TRBV2,.,TGTGCCAGCAGTGAAGTGGAGGCCGGGGAGCTGTTTTTT,CASSEVEAGELFF
.,TRBJ2-1,TRBV10-1,.,TGCGCCAGCAGTGAGAGCGGCTCACAGTTCTTC,CASSESGSQFF
TRBD2,TRBJ2-1,TRBV5-4,once,TGTGCCAGCAGCCGACCGGGGGGGGAATACAATGAGCAGTTCTTC,CASSRPGGEYNEQFF
TRBD1,TRBJ2-5,TRBV30,once,TGTGCCTGGGGACAGGGAAAGACCCAGTACTTC,CAWGQGKTQYF
TRBD1,TRBJ2-2,TRBV25-1,.,TGTGCCAGCAGTGGCAACAGGGGTGCCGGGGAGCTGTTTTTT,CASSGNRGAGELFF
.,TRBJ1-4,TRBV19,.,TGTGCCAGTAGTAGGAGGGACACTAATGAAAAACTGTTTTTT,CASSRRDTNEKLFF
TRBD1,TRBJ1-1,TRBV6-1,.,TGTGCCAGCAGAGACAGGGGGCGAGGAACTGAAGCTTTCTTT,CASRDRGRGTEAFF
TRBD2,TRBJ2-3,TRBV5-8,.,TGTGCCAGCAGCTTCGACACTAGCGGGAGTCGAACAGATACGCAGTATTTT,CASSFDTSGSRTDTQYF
TRBD2,TRBJ2-5,TRBV10-3,.,TGTGCCATCAGTGAGACTAGCGGGAGATTACGAGAGACCCAGTACTTC,CAISETSGRLRETQYF
.,TRBJ2-7,TRBV28,.,TGTGCCAGCAGTTTTTTTACAGGGACCTACGAGCAGTACTTC,CASSFFTGTYEQYF
.,TRBJ2-1,TRBV7-2,.,TGTGCCAGCAGCTTAATGCAGGGTCCCAATGAGCAGTTCTTC,CASSLMQGPNEQFF
TRBD1,TRBJ2-1,TRBV29-1,.,TGCAGCGCCAGGGACAGCTCCTACAATGAGCAGTTCTTC,CSARDSSYNEQFF
.,TRBJ1-2,TRBV6-5,.,TGTGCCAGCAGTTACGACGGCGGCAGTAACTATGGCTACACCTTC,CASSYDGGSNYGYTF
.,TRBJ2-7,TRBV6-6,.,TGTGCCAGCAGTTACTCGTCGGGACAATCCTACGAGCAGTACTTC,CASSYSSGQSYEQYF
.,TRBJ1-1,TRBV4-2,.,TGTGCCAGCAGCCAAATACAGTTGGTTGAAGCTTTCTTT,CASSQIQLVEAFF
TRBD2,TRBJ2-5,TRBV7-2,.,TGTGCCAGCAGCCGCAGCGGGATCCAAGAGACCCAGTACTTC,CASSRSGIQETQYF
.,TRBJ1-5,TRBV6-1,.,TGTGCCAGCAGTGAACTCCATCAGCCCCAGCATTTT,CASSELHQPQHF